Sequencing of this T cell receptor (beta chain) was carried out in a study of cytotoxic CD8 clonotypes in ibrutinib-treated CLL. The overall study: Specimens for response were gathered following a median around eleven months of therapy, spanning 6 to 36. General observations from the study: Clonality measured at baseline exceeded age-matched healthy donors, tracking circulating CD8+ T-cell counts. Few clonotypes were public, and these shrank or held steady under treatment.

With regard to this clone: Its specificity is not known.

The V and J ends lost 6 bases and 1 base respectively, with 19 bases between them. The CDR3 consists of 16 residues. Germline V gives CDR1 SNHLY, CDR2 FYNNEI. TCRdb keeps only in-frame clones here, not all; method: immunoSEQ multiplex PCR. The sample records some 350,000 clones, 60% to 80% being singletons. The receptor comes from a human donor with chronic lymphocytic leukemia. The chain employs TRBV2 and TRBJ2-7; possible D gene TRBD2, 6 bases. This material consisted of PBMCs, taken after 36 months of ibrutinib treatment. Here the CDR3 reads CASRTNSGKHSYEQYF. CDR3 in DNA: TGTGCCAGCAGGACTAATAGCGGAAAGCATTCCTACGAGCAGTACTTC.